This is a list of T cell receptor beta chains from one sample in a study of cytomegalovirus exposure and HLA in healthy donors. Sequencing was performed with immunoSEQ multiplex PCR; in TCRdb, only in-frame clones are kept and a portion is missing. The data show over 150,000 clones, more than 70% seen once. The sequencing input was PBMCs. The receptors shown here come from a man aged 60-69 years in good health and CMV-seronegative. CDR3s include the opening cysteine and the closing phenylalanine or tryptophan. A D gene is named only where the DNA matches it firmly. Clone size, where shown, is once, few, many, or a class for clones that have expanded.

V	D	J	size	length	CDR3	DNA
TRBV2	TRBD2	TRBJ2-1	NA	15	CASSATSGRANEQFF	TGTGCCAGCAGTGCGACTAGCGGGAGGGCCAATGAGCAGTTCTTC
TRBV28	NA	TRBJ1-4	NA	15	CASRRRGLSNEKLFF	TGTGCCAGCAGACGTAGGGGACTTTCTAATGAAAAACTGTTTTTT
TRBV5-6	NA	TRBJ1-2	NA	14	CASSLAEAIPGYTF	TGTGCCAGCAGCTTGGCCGAGGCTATTCCGGGCTACACCTTC
TRBV28	NA	TRBJ2-7	few	13	CASPLSGPYEQYF	TGTGCCAGCCCTCTCAGCGGCCCCTACGAGCAGTACTTC
TRBV19	TRBD1	TRBJ2-7	NA	15	CASSRFGGQNYEQYF	TGTGCCAGTAGTAGGTTTGGGGGACAGAACTACGAGCAGTACTTC
TRBV25-1	TRBD2	TRBJ2-7	NA	14	CASSEAGVVYGQYF	TGTGCCAGCAGTGAAGCGGGAGTGGTCTACGGGCAGTACTTC
TRBV27	TRBD1	TRBJ1-5	NA	14	CASSLRQGNQPQHF	TGTGCCAGCAGTTTACGACAGGGAAATCAGCCCCAGCATTTT
TRBV19	TRBD1	TRBJ1-2	NA	16	CASSIGYGQAVYGYTF	TGTGCCAGTAGTATAGGTTATGGACAGGCCGTGTATGGCTACACCTTC
TRBV25-1	NA	TRBJ2-3	NA	15	CASSDVSGPPDTQYF	TGTGCCAGCAGTGATGTCAGTGGCCCCCCAGATACGCAGTATTTT
TRBV7-9	NA	TRBJ2-5	NA	14	CASSESGPGETQYF	TGTGCCAGCAGCGAAAGTGGTCCGGGTGAGACCCAGTACTTC
TRBV4-1	NA	TRBJ2-1	few	15	CASSQVTSSYNEQFF	TGCGCCAGCAGCCAAGTGACTAGCTCCTACAATGAGCAGTTCTTC
TRBV7-8	TRBD1	TRBJ2-6	NA	20	CASSFGQGIIPSPGANVLTF	TGTGCCAGCAGCTTCGGACAGGGCATTATCCCTTCCCCTGGGGCCAACGTCCTGACTTTC